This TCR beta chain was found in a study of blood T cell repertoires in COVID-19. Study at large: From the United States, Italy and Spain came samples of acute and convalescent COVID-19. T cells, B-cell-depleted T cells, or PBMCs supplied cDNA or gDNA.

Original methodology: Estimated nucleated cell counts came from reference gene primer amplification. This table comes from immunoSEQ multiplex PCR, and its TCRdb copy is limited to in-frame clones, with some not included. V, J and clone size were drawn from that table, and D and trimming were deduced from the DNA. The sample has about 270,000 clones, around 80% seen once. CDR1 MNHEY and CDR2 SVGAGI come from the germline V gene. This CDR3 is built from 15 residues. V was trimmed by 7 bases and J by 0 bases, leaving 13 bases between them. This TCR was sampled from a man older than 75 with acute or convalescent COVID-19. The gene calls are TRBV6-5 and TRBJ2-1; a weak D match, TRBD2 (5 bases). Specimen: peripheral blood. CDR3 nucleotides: TGTGCCAGCACCCCCCGGCGGGCCTCCTACAATGAGCAGTTCTTC. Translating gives CASTPRRASYNEQFF.